This entry features one TCR beta chain sequence. This sample stems from a study of blood T cell repertoires in COVID-19. Across the study: The analysed material was cDNA or gDNA that came from T cells, B-cell-depleted T cells, or PBMCs.

How the authors handled the data: Estimation of nucleated cell counts relied on the amplification of reference gene primers. The table came from immunoSEQ multiplex PCR; TCRdb's copy has only in-frame clones and leaves some out. The V and J calls and clone size were taken over from that table, and D and trimming were inferred from the DNA. The data contain a few hundred thousand clones, around 84% of them singletons. The specimen sequenced was peripheral blood. This clonotype was sampled from a woman older than 75 with COVID-19, enrolled during active disease.

In DNA, the CDR3 is TGTGCCAGCAGCCGCGGGGGGGCCTCCTACGAGCAGTACGTC. This translates into CASSRGGASYEQYV. This chain connects TRBV7-8 to TRBJ2-7, with TRBD2 matching 9 bases. The CDR3 covers 14 residues. CDR1 and CDR2 from the germline V gene are SGHVS and FQNEAQ. Trimming cost V 5 bases and J 0 bases; bases outside gene matches: 2.